A single sample gave rise to the 31 T cell receptor beta chains below, sequenced in a study of T cells in localized non-small cell lung cancer (dated by TCRdb to 2020 to 2022). The receptor library was made with the immunoSEQ multiplex PCR assay. TCRdb re-hosts the immuneACCESS table, in-frame sequences only. Its copies lack some clones; in the studies checked, an unresolved V gene accounts for under half of them, and the cause for the rest is not known. The sample table records over 20,000 clones; about 92% of these occur just once. The top ten clones comprise roughly 15% of the sample. Sequencing used peripheral blood, obtained before any cancer treatment. The source of these receptors is a man between 40 and 69 years old with stage III squamous cell lung carcinoma.

This clone was picked up one time. The chain recombines TRBV7-9 with TRBJ1-1, with D possibly matching TRBD1 (5 bases). V gave up 0 bases and J gave up 5 bases, with 10 bases separating them. Germline CDR1 and CDR2: SEHNR and FQNEAQ (reference sequence). The length of the CDR3 is 14 residues. The CDR3 nucleotides read TGTGCCAGCAGCTTAGCAGGGGCTGGGACTGAAGCTTTCTTT. Its translation is CASSLAGAGTEAFF.

The chain employs TRBV5-1 and TRBJ2-3; D may be TRBD1 or TRBD2 (5 bases each). The CDR3 is made up of 15 amino acids. The germline CDR1 and CDR2 sequences are SGHRS and YFSETQ. The ends were cut back, 0 bases at V and 9 bases at J, with 17 bases in the middle. Here the CDR3 DNA reads TGCGCCAGCAGCTTGGGCCAGGGTCAAGGGAGAACGCAGTATTTT. This sequence encodes CASSLGQGQGRTQYF.

This clone showed up just once. The chain joins TRBV28 to TRBJ2-3; TRBD2 agrees at 9 bases. Germline trimming cut 6 bases from V and 1 base from J; bases unmatched to any gene: 26. CDR1 is MDHEN and CDR2 is SYDVKM in the germline V gene. This CDR3 spans 22 amino acids. The CDR3 DNA reads as TGTGCCAGCAGCCCCAGGACAGGTTGGCGGATCAGCGGGGGGTCTCGCACAGATACGCAGTATTTT. Protein product: CASSPRTGWRISGGSRTDTQYF.

The chain is built from TRBV21-1 and TRBJ2-7; the table's D call TRBD1 went unverified against the DNA. TRBV21-1 is reported as a pseudogene. The length of the CDR3 is 18 residues. As DNA, the CDR3 is TGTGCCAGCAGCGGAACGTCGGACAGAGGGCGTAGACCCTACGAGCAGTACTTC. Protein product: CASSGTSDRGRRPYEQYF.

CDR3 amino acids: CASSQEAASGNTIYF. Here the CDR3 DNA reads TGTGCCAGCAGCCAAGAGGCAGCCTCTGGAAACACCATATATTTT. V gene TRBV4-2 combines with J gene TRBJ1-3; D gene uncertain. Trimming removed 0 bases from V and 0 bases from J, with 6 bases in between. The CDR3 covers 15 residues. Per germline, CDR1 LGHNA and CDR2 YNFKEQ.

The chain couples TRBV7-9 to TRBJ1-3; TRBD1 agrees at 7 bases. CDR1 and CDR2 (germline): SEHNR, FQNEAQ (reference sequence). The CDR3 spans 14 residues. J was trimmed by 4 bases and V by 2 bases; bases with no gene match: 2. The CDR3 region has the DNA TGTGCCAGCAGCTTACGCAGGGGGGGAAACACCATATATTTT. Translating it yields CASSLRRGGNTIYF.

On this clone itself: Additional DNA sequences in this sample encode the identical CDR3. J is TRBJ1-1 and V is TRBV10-3; D possibly corresponds to TRBD1 (6 bases). CDR1 and CDR2 (germline): ENHRY, SYGVKD. Trimming stripped 4 bases from V and 4 bases from J, with 10 bases between. There are 13 residues in the CDR3. DNA for the CDR3: TGTGCCATCAGTGGAACAGGGACCACTGAAGCTTTCTTT. Translating gives CAISGTGTTEAFF.

The gene calls are TRBV5-1 and TRBJ1-6; the D gene is possibly TRBD1 (5 bases). Per the germline V gene, CDR1 is SGHRS and CDR2 is YFSETQ. This CDR3 region has 16 residues. V was trimmed by 5 bases and J by 0 bases, leaving 12 bases between them. The CDR3, as DNA: TGCGCCAGCAGGGGGGACCAGAGCTCCTATAATTCACCCCTCCACTTT. Protein: CASRGDQSSYNSPLHF.

The CDR3 DNA is TGTGCCAGCAGTGATTCCAGGGGCGCCCATACGCAGTATTTT. As protein: CASSDSRGAHTQYF. This chain connects TRBV13 to TRBJ2-3; maybe TRBD1 (6 bases). Germline V gene data show CDR1 as PRHDT and CDR2 as FYEKMQ (reference sequence). This CDR3 contains 14 residues. Trimming pared 6 bases from V and 7 bases from J, leaving 17 bases between.

The chain employs TRBV5-4 and TRBJ1-1; D is uncertain. V gave up 3 bases and J gave up 1 base, with 7 bases separating them. From germline, CDR1 is SGHNT and CDR2 YYREEE (reference sequence). This CDR3 has 13 residues. Here the CDR3 DNA reads TGTGCCAGCAGCTCCCCAAGGAACACTGAAGCTTTCTTT. It encodes CASSSPRNTEAFF.

This chain links TRBV10-3 with TRBJ2-4; TRBD1 agrees at 7 bases. In germline, CDR1 is ENHRY, CDR2 SYGVKD. The J segment lost 5 bases and the V segment lost 6 bases, leaving 1 base of the junction unmatched. The CDR3 length is 12 residues. This CDR3 reads CAISQGENIQYF. For the CDR3, the DNA is TGTGCCATCAGCCAGGGGGAAAACATTCAGTACTTC.

V gene TRBV6-1 combines with J gene TRBJ2-5, with D possibly TRBD1 on 7 matching bases. This CDR3 has 14 amino acids. CDR1 MNHNS and CDR2 SASEGT come from the germline V gene. V lost 5 bases to trimming and J lost 4 bases, with 14 bases between them. CDR3 sequence (DNA): TGTGCCAGCAGTCCAAACAGGGGAGGAGAGACCCAGTACTTC. It specifies CASSPNRGGETQYF.

The chain's CDR3 is CASSTDSSYGYTF. Written as DNA, the CDR3 is TGTGCCAGCAGCACCGACAGCAGCTATGGCTACACCTTC. V gene TRBV7-9 combines with J gene TRBJ1-2; the D gene is possibly TRBD1 (5 bases). This CDR3 has 13 amino acids. Germline CDR1 reads SEHNR; CDR2 reads FQNEAQ (reference sequence). The ends were cut back, 5 bases at V and 4 bases at J, with 11 bases in the middle.

The gene calls are TRBV15 and TRBJ2-5; maybe TRBD2 (6 bases). V gave up 3 bases and J gave up 4 bases, with 12 bases separating them. Germline CDR1 is LNHNV and CDR2 is YYDKDF (reference sequence). The length of the CDR3 is 14 residues. The CDR3 sequence: CATSRGGGLETQYF. The CDR3 DNA reads as TGTGCCACCAGCAGGGGAGGAGGGTTAGAGACCCAGTACTTC.

This sequence joins TRBV28 and TRBJ2-2; 8 nucleotides align to TRBD1. CDR1 and CDR2 from the germline V gene are MDHEN and SYDVKM. The CDR3 extends over 20 amino acids. Trimming at V came to 6 bases and at J to 3 bases, leaving 21 bases not matched to a gene. As DNA, the CDR3 is TGTGCCAGCAGCCGCCCTTCGGGACAGGCCCGACTGTCGTACACCGGGGAGCTGTTTTTT. Translating gives CASSRPSGQARLSYTGELFF.

The chain combines TRBV7-3 with TRBJ1-1; D not resolved. The CDR3 loop spans 12 amino acids. Deletions cut 0 bases from V and 6 bases from J, with 5 bases between. CDR1 SGHTA and CDR2 FQGTGA come from the germline V gene. The CDR3 sequence is CASSLTGAEAFF. The CDR3 coding sequence is TGTGCCAGCAGCTTAACTGGGGCTGAAGCTTTCTTT. The full variable domain, its missing parts supplied by reference TRBV7-3 and TRBJ1-1, is GAGVSQTPSNKVTEKGKYVELRCDPISGHTALYWYRQSLGQGPEFLIYFQGTGAADDSGLPNDRFFAVRPEGSVSTLKIQRTERGDSAVYLCASSLTGAEAFFGQGTRLTVV.

V is TRBV9 and J is TRBJ1-2, with 8 nucleotides matching TRBD1. Germline trimming cut 6 bases from V and 4 bases from J; bases unmatched to any gene: 5. The CDR3 is 13 residues long. Germline V lookup: CDR1 SGDLS, CDR2 YYNGEE. In DNA form, the CDR3 reads TGTGCCAGCAACCAGGGGGCAAGCTATGGCTACACCTTC. Its translation is CASNQGASYGYTF.

This clone occurred once. Compared with germline, one end of the junction differs, possibly owing to a read error. V usage is TRBV19 and J usage is TRBJ1-2; no reliable D call. Germline V gene lookup returns CDR1 LNHDA and CDR2 SQIVND (reference sequence). The CDR3 runs to 11 residues. DNA of the CDR3: TGTGCCAGTAGGGGTAGCATGGCTACAGCCTTC. Its translation is CASRGSMATAF.

This rearrangement joins TRBV2 to TRBJ1-4, with TRBD1 as a possible D gene (6 bases). The V gene's germline CDR1 is SNHLY and CDR2 FYNNEI. CDR3 size: 15 residues. Trimming shortened V by 5 bases and J by 12 bases, and 22 bases separated the two germline ends. The CDR3 DNA sequence: TGTGCCAGCAGTTCCGACAGGACCGCCCTTGGGGAACTGTTTTTT. This sequence encodes CASSSDRTALGELFF.

The genes are TRBV27 and TRBJ1-5, with no clear D. Trimming took 3 bases from V and 0 from J, leaving 3 bases between them. The germline V gene has CDR1 MNHEY and CDR2 SMNVEV (reference sequence). The CDR3 is 13 residues long. The CDR3 nucleotides read TGTGCCAGCAGTTTCGATAGCAATCAGCCCCAGCATTTT. Its translation is CASSFDSNQPQHF.

V is TRBV28 and J is TRBJ2-7; 7 bases fit TRBD1. V lost 4 bases to trimming and J lost 0 bases; unmatched junction nucleotides: 6. This CDR3 contains 15 residues. Germline V gene lookup returns CDR1 MDHEN and CDR2 SYDVKM. The CDR3 loop reads CASSSRGQSSYEQYF. The DNA of the CDR3 is TGTGCCAGCAGTTCCCGGGGACAGAGCTCCTACGAGCAGTACTTC.

This clone has only one observation. This chain joins TRBV6-4 and TRBJ2-2; no definite D call. With 4 bases removed from V and 6 bases from J, the gap between germline ends came to 9 bases. The CDR3 consists of 13 residues. The germline V gene encodes CDR1 MRHNA and CDR2 SNTAGT. As DNA, the CDR3 is TGTGCCAGCAGTGCCGGGTTCCCCGGGGAGCTGTTTTTT. It encodes CASSAGFPGELFF.

This rearrangement joins TRBV7-2 to TRBJ1-2; D ambiguous. V shed 2 bases and J shed 2 bases, with 12 bases lying between them. From germline, CDR1 is SGHTA and CDR2 FQGNSA. This CDR3 spans 15 amino acids. CDR3 sequence reads: CASSLNRRLNYGYTF. The CDR3 DNA sequence: TGTGCCAGCAGCTTAAATCGACGACTGAACTATGGCTACACCTTC.

V usage is TRBV9 and J usage is TRBJ2-3; the D is unclear. The length of the CDR3 is 13 residues. Germline lookup yields CDR1 SGDLS and CDR2 YYNGEE. V lost 0 bases to trimming and J lost 7 bases, with 9 bases between them. CDR3 loop: CASSVGETYTQYF. The CDR3 DNA reads TGTGCCAGCAGCGTAGGAGAGACCTATACGCAGTATTTT.

This clone has a single count. The V call is TRBV10-3, the J call TRBJ2-1, with TRBD2 matching 11 bases. Trimming at V came to 9 bases and at J to 9 bases, leaving 7 bases not matched to a gene. This CDR3 comprises 13 residues. Germline V gene sequence: CDR1 ENHRY, CDR2 SYGVKD. As DNA, the CDR3 is TGTGCCATGACTAGCGGGATCGGGGGTGAGCAGTTCTTC. Translation gives CAMTSGIGGEQFF.

The J gene is TRBJ2-1, the V gene TRBV7-7, with 11 bases fitting TRBD1. The J segment lost 8 bases and the V segment lost 5 bases, leaving 17 bases of the junction unmatched. The CDR3 totals 18 residues. CDR1 is SSHAT and CDR2 is FNYEAQ in the germline V gene (reference sequence). The CDR3 DNA is TGTGCCAGCAGCCCCATATTAGGGGGGACAGGGGGAAAGGATGAGCAGTTCTTC. Protein: CASSPILGGTGGKDEQFF.

This sequence joins TRBV10-2 and TRBJ1-3; no clear D. The CDR3 totals 15 residues. Trimming left V 0 bases short and J 2 bases short, with 8 bases between. Germline CDR1 is WSHSY and CDR2 is SAAADI. The CDR3 here is CASSESGGTGNTIYF. The CDR3 DNA reads TGCGCCAGCAGTGAGTCAGGAGGGACTGGAAACACCATATATTTT.

The chain couples TRBV19 to TRBJ1-2; D remains ambiguous. The CDR3 extends over 13 amino acids. The germline CDR1 and CDR2 sequences are LNHDA and SQIVND (reference sequence). V was pared by 6 bases and J by 3 bases, with 11 bases between. The CDR3 bases are TGTGCCAGTAGCCCGGCGAGGGACTATGGCTACACCTTC. Its translation: CASSPARDYGYTF.

J is TRBJ2-5 and V is TRBV11-2, with D possibly being TRBD1 (5 bases). The CDR3 consists of 15 residues. Germline CDR1 reads SGHAT; CDR2 reads FQNNGV. V dropped 1 base and J dropped 3 bases, with 12 bases sitting between them. DNA for the CDR3: TGTGCCAGCAGCTTAGGGCTAGGGGCAAAAGAGACCCAGTACTTC. It is translated as CASSLGLGAKETQYF.

CDR3 region: CASSAGQGGDQPQHF. The CDR3 coding sequence is TGTGCCAGTAGTGCCGGACAGGGGGGAGATCAGCCCCAGCATTTT. V and J are TRBV19 and TRBJ1-5, with 10 nucleotides matching TRBD1. CDR3 length equals 15 residues. V lost 5 bases, J lost 5 bases, and 6 bases stayed unmatched. Germline V gene lookup returns CDR1 LNHDA and CDR2 SQIVND (reference sequence).

V gene TRBV9 combines with J gene TRBJ1-6, with 12 positions matching TRBD1. Germline V lookup: CDR1 SGDLS, CDR2 YYNGEE. The CDR3 contains 15 residues. V dropped 3 bases and J dropped 10; count of bases not matched to a gene: 5. CDR3 DNA sequence: TGTGCCAGCAGCGGGGGACAGGGGGCTTGGTCACCCCTCCACTTT. The encoded protein is CASSGGQGAWSPLHF.